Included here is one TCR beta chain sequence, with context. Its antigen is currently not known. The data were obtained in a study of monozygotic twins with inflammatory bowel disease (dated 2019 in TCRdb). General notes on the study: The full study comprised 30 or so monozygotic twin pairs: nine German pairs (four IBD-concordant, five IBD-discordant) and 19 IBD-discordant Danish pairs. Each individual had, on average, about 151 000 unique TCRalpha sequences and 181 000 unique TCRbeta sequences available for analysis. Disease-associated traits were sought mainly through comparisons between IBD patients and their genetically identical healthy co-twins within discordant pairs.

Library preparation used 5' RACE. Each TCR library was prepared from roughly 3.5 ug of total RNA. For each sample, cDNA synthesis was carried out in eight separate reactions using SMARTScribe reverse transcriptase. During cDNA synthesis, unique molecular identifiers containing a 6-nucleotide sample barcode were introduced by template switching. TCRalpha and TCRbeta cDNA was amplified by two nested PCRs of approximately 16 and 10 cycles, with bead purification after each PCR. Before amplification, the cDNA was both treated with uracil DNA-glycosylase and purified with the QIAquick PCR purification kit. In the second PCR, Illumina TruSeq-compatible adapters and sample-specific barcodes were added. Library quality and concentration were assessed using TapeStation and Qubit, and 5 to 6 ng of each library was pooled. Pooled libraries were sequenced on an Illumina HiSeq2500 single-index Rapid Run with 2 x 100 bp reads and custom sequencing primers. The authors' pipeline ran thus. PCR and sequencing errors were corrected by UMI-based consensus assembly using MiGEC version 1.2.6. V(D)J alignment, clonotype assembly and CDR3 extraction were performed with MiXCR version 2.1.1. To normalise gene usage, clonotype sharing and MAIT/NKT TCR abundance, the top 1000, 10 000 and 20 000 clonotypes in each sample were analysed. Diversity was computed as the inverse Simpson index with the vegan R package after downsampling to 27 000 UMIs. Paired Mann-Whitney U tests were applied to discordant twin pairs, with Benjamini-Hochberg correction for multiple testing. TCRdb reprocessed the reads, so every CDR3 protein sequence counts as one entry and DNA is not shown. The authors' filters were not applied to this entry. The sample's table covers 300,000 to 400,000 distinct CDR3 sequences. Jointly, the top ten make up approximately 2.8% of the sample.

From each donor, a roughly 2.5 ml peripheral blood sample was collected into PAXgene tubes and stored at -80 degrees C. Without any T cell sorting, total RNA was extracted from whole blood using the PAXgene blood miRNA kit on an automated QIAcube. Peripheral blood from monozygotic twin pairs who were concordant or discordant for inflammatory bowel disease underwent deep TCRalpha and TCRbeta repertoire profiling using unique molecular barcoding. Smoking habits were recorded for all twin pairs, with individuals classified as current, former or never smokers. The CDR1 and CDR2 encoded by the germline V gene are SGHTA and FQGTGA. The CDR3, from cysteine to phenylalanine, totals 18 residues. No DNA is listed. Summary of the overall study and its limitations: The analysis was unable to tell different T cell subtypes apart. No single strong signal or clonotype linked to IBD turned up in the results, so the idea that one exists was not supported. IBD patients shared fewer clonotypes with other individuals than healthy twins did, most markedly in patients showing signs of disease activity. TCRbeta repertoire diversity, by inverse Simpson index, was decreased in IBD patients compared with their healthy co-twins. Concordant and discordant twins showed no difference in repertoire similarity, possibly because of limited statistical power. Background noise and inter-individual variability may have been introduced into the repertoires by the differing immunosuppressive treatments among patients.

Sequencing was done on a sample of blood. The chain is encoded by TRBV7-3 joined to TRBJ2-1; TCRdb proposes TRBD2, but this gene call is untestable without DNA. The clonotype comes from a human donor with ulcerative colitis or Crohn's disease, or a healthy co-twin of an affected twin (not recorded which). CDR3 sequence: CASSSSRKGGASYNEQFF. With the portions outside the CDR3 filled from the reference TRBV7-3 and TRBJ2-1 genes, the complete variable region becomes GAGVSQTPSNKVTEKGKYVELRCDPISGHTALYWYRQSLGQGPEFLIYFQGTGAADDSGLPNDRFFAVRPEGSVSTLKIQRTERGDSAVYLCASSSSRKGGASYNEQFFGPGTRLTVL.